What follows describes a single T cell receptor (beta chain). No antigen is known for it. 60 Vbeta and 13 Jbeta primers were used in PCR. Produced via immunoSEQ multiplex PCR; TCRdb's table is partial and in-frame only. The table records approximately 200,000 clones, about four fifths of them present only once. The data belong to a study of cytomegalovirus exposure and HLA in healthy donors. Study-wide points: Common viral pathogens were later found to be apparently linked to several of the most significant clusters. There were over 150 TCR beta chains listed as cytomegalovirus-associated. Researchers had no immune exposure information except CMV serostatus available.

The CDR3 is 19 residues long. J was trimmed by 4 bases and V by 5 bases; bases with no gene match: 14. Germline CDR1 is SEHNR and CDR2 is FQNEAQ (reference sequence). This receptor was obtained from a girl under 18 in good health and CMV-seropositive. The chain couples TRBV7-9 to TRBJ2-5, with 15 bases that match TRBD2. Sequencing was done on a sample of PBMCs. This CDR3 is CASSPGGTSGGWATETQYF. DNA of the CDR3: TGTGCCAGCAGCCCCGGGGGGACTAGCGGGGGGTGGGCCACAGAGACCCAGTACTTC.